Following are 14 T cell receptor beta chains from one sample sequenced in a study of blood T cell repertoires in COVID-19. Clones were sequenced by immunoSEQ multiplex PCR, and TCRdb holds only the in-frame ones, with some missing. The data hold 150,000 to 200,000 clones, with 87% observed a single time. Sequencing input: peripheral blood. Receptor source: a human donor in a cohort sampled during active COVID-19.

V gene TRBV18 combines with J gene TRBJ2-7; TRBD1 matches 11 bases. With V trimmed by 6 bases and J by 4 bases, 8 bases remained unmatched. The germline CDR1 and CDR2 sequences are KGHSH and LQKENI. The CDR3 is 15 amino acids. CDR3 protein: CASSPGTGGLYEQYF. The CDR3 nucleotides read TGTGCCAGCTCCCCCGGGACAGGGGGACTTTACGAGCAGTACTTC. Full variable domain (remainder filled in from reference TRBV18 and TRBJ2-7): NAGVMQNPRHLVRRRGQEARLRCSPMKGHSHVYWYRQLPEEGLKFMVYLQKENIIDESGMPKERFSAEFPKEGPSILRIQQVVRGDSAAYFCASSPGTGGLYEQYFGPGTRLTVT.

CDR3 protein: CASSSSLAGGSYEQYF. The CDR3 DNA is TGTGCCAGCAGCTCCTCTCTAGCGGGGGGGTCCTACGAGCAGTACTTC. This chain links TRBV5-4 with TRBJ2-7, with 12 bases fitting TRBD2. The CDR3 spans 16 residues. The ends lost 3 bases at V and 1 base at J; junction bases unmatched: 5. Germline CDR1 SGHNT, CDR2 YYREEE (reference sequence).

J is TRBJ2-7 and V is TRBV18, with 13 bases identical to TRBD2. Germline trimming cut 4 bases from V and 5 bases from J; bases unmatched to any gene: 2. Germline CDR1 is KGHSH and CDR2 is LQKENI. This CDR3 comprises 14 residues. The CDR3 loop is CASSRTSGSHEQYF. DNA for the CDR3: TGTGCCAGCTCACGGACTAGCGGGAGCCACGAGCAGTACTTC.

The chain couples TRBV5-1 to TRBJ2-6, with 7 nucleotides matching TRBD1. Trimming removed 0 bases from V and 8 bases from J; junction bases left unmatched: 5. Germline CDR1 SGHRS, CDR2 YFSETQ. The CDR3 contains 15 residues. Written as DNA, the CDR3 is TGCGCCAGCAGCTTGGCCACAGGGGTGTCCAACGTCCTGACTTTC. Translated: CASSLATGVSNVLTF.

As DNA, the CDR3 is TGTGCCAGCAGACTTAGCGGGAGCTCCTACGAGCAGTACTTC. It translates to CASRLSGSSYEQYF. The chain couples TRBV7-8 to TRBJ2-7; TRBD2 agrees at 9 bases. Germline V gene lookup returns CDR1 SGHVS and CDR2 FQNEAQ. This CDR3 spans 14 amino acids. V shed 6 bases, J shed 0 bases, and the junction held 3 bases outside the gene matches.

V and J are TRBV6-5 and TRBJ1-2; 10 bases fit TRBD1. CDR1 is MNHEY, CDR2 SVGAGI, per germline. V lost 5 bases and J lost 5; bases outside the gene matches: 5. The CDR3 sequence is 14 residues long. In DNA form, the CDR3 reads TGTGCCAGCAGTACCCGGACAGGGGGGTATGGCTACACCTTC. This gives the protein CASSTRTGGYGYTF.

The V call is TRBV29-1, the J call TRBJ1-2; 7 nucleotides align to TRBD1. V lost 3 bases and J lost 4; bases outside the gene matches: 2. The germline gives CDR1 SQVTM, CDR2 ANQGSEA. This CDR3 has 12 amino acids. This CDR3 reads CSVEDRSYGYTF. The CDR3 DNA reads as TGCAGCGTTGAGGACAGGAGCTATGGCTACACCTTC.

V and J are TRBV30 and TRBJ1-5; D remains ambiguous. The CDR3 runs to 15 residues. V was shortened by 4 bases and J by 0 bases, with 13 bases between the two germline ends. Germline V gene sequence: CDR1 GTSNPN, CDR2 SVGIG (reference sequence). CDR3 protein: CAWKRPDYSNQPQHF. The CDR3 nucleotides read TGTGCCTGGAAGAGGCCAGATTATAGCAATCAGCCCCAGCATTTT. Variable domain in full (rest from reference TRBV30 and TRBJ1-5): SQTIHQWPATLVQPVGSPLSLECTVEGTSNPNLYWYRQAAGRGLQLLFYSVGIGQISSEVPQNLSASRPQDRQFILSSKKLLLSDSGFYLCAWKRPDYSNQPQHFGDGTRLSIL.

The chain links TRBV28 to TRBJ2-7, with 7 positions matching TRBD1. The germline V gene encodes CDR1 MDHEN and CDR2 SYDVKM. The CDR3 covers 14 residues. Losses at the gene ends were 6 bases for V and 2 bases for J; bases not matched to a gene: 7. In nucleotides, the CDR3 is TGTGCCAGCAGCGAGACAGGGAAGGCCTACGAGCAGTACTTC. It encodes CASSETGKAYEQYF.

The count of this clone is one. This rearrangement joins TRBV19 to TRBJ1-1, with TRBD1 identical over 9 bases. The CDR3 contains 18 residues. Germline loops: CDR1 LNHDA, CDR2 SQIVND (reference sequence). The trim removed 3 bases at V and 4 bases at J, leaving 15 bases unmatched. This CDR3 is CASSIVPGQGLRGTEAFF. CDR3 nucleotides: TGTGCCAGTAGTATCGTCCCGGGACAGGGACTTAGGGGCACTGAAGCTTTCTTT.

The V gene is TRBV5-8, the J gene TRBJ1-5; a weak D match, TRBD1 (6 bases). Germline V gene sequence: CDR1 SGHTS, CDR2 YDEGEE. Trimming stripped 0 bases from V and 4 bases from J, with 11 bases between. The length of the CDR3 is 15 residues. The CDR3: CASSLEGGWNQPQHF. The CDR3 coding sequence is TGTGCCAGCAGCTTGGAAGGGGGTTGGAATCAGCCCCAGCATTTT. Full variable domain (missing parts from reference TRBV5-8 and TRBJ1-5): EAGVTQSPTHLIKTRGQQATLRCSPISGHTSVYWYQQALGLGLQFLLWYDEGEERNRGNFPPRFSGRQFPNYSSELNVNALELEDSALYLCASSLEGGWNQPQHFGDGTRLSIL.

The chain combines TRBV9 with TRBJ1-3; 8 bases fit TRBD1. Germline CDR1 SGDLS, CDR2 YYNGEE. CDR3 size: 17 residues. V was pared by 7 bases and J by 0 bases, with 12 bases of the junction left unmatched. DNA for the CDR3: TGTGCCAGCGGCCCTGGGACAGGCGGTAACTCTGGAAACACCATATATTTT. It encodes CASGPGTGGNSGNTIYF. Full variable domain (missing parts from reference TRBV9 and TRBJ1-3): DSGVTQTPKHLITATGQRVTLRCSPRSGDLSVYWYQQSLDQGLQFLIQYYNGEERAKGNILERFSAQQFPDLHSELNLSSLELGDSALYFCASGPGTGGNSGNTIYFGEGSWLTVV.

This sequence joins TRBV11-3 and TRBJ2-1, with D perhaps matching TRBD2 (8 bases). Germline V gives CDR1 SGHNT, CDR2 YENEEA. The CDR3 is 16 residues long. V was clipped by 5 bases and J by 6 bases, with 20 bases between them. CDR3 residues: CASSPGGTRGSNEQFF. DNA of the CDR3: TGTGCCAGCAGCCCAGGGGGGACTAGGGGAAGCAATGAGCAGTTCTTC.

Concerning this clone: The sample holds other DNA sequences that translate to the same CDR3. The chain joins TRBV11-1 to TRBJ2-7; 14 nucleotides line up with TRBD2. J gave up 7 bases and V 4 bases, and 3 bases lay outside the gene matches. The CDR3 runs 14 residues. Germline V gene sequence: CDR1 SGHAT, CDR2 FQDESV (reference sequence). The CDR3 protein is CASSSGLAGAEQYF. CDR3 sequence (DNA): TGTGCCAGCAGCTCGGGACTAGCGGGAGCAGAGCAGTACTTC.